These 21 T cell receptor beta chains share one sample of origin, sequenced in a study of OX40 agonist ivuxolimab in advanced cancers. The library was built by means of the immunoSEQ multiplex PCR assay. TCRdb re-hosts the immuneACCESS table, in-frame sequences only. Its copies lack some clones; in the studies checked, an unresolved V gene accounts for under half of them, and the cause for the rest is not known. The sample contains about 62,000 clones, around 81% of them found a single time. The ten largest make up 1% of the sample. The material was CD4+ or CD8+ T cells sorted from blood, obtained in a trial of the OX40 agonist ivuxolimab. These receptor sequences come from an adult with an advanced solid tumor such as melanoma, head and neck, liver or kidney cancer.

The chain recombines TRBV30 with TRBJ2-7; D is uncertain. The germline V gene encodes CDR1 GTSNPN and CDR2 SVGIG (reference sequence). Trimming removed 5 bases from V and 2 bases from J, with 19 bases in between. CDR3 length equals 15 residues. The CDR3 reads CAWGPPRNGPYEQYF. CDR3 sequence (DNA): TGTGCCTGGGGGCCCCCCCGAAATGGTCCCTACGAGCAGTACTTC.

V usage is TRBV7-2 and J usage is TRBJ1-5; 8 bases are a match to TRBD1. The CDR3 length is 14 residues. V dropped 3 bases and J dropped 4; count of bases not matched to a gene: 2. Germline CDR1 reads SGHTA; CDR2 reads FQGNSA. The CDR3 protein is CASSFRDRNQPQHF. The CDR3 DNA sequence: TGTGCCAGCAGCTTCCGGGACAGGAATCAGCCCCAGCATTTT.

The V gene is TRBV2, the J gene TRBJ1-5; TRBD1 is a possible D gene (6 bases). Trimming stripped 1 base from V and 7 bases from J, with 8 bases between. CDR3 length: 13 amino acids. CDR1 SNHLY and CDR2 FYNNEI come from the germline V gene. CDR3 region: CASSEDRAQPQHF. CDR3 bases: TGTGCCAGCAGTGAAGACAGGGCGCAGCCCCAGCATTTT. The full variable domain, with the rest looked up from reference TRBV2 and TRBJ1-5, is EPEVTQTPSHQVTQMGQEVILRCVPISNHLYFYWYRQILGQKVEFLVSFYNNEISEKSEIFDDQFSVERPDGSNFTLKIRSTKLEDSAMYFCASSEDRAQPQHFGDGTRLSIL.

The chain employs TRBV4-1 and TRBJ1-1; perhaps TRBD1 as D (5 bases). V lost 4 bases to trimming and J lost 1 base, with 10 bases between them. This CDR3 spans 14 amino acids. In germline, CDR1 is MGHRA, CDR2 YSYEKL. CDR3 nucleotide sequence: TGCGCCAGCAGCCTCCCGACAGAGAACACTGAAGCTTTCTTT. Its protein is CASSLPTENTEAFF.

This clone was detected a few times. The rearrangement links TRBV2 to TRBJ2-7; perhaps D is TRBD1 or TRBD2 (5 bases each). The germline V gene encodes CDR1 SNHLY and CDR2 FYNNEI. V was pared by 8 bases and J by 0 bases, with 8 bases between. CDR3 length: 12 amino acids. The CDR3 region is CASGDLSYEQYF. The CDR3 nucleotides read TGTGCCAGCGGGGACCTCTCCTACGAGCAGTACTTC.

The CDR3 DNA is TGTGCCTGGAGTATCCCGACAGGGTATTATGGCTACACCTTC. It codes for CAWSIPTGYYGYTF. V usage is TRBV30 and J usage is TRBJ1-2, with 7 bases identical to TRBD1. This CDR3 has 14 amino acids. V lost 2 bases, J lost 5 bases, and 8 bases stayed unmatched. Germline values: CDR1 GTSNPN, CDR2 SVGIG (reference sequence).

This clone has more than one count but fewer than ten. The chain employs TRBV7-2 and TRBJ1-2, with TRBD1 matching over 7 bases. Unmatched junction bases numbered 3, after V lost 1 base and J lost 7 bases. The CDR3 runs 13 residues. The germline V gene has CDR1 SGHTA and CDR2 FQGNSA. The CDR3 region has the DNA TGTGCCAGCAGCTTAGACAGGGGCCCTGGCTACACCTTC. Its translation: CASSLDRGPGYTF.

This clone was seen a handful of times. This chain joins TRBV4-2 and TRBJ1-1, with unresolved D. Germline V lookup: CDR1 LGHNA, CDR2 YNFKEQ. With 1 base removed from V and 4 bases from J, the gap between germline ends came to 13 bases. The CDR3 runs to 15 residues. The CDR3 DNA follows: TGTGCCAGCAGCCAAGGAGCAACTTCGAGCACTGAAGCTTTCTTT. This gives the protein CASSQGATSSTEAFF.

The chain couples TRBV12-5 to TRBJ2-1; D remains unclear. The CDR3 covers 14 residues. V lost 8 bases to trimming and J lost 6 bases, with 17 bases between them. In germline, CDR1 is LGHNT, CDR2 FRNRAP. The CDR3 DNA sequence: TGTGCTAGTCGTGGGCCCCAGTCCGGCAATGAGCAGTTCTTC. It specifies CASRGPQSGNEQFF.

V is TRBV7-2 and J is TRBJ1-1; 7 bases fit TRBD1. CDR3 length equals 14 residues. V was clipped by 2 bases and J by 2 bases; unmatched bases: 2. The germline CDR1 and CDR2 sequences are SGHTA and FQGNSA. The CDR3 sequence: CASSLRQGNTEAFF. Written as DNA, the CDR3 is TGTGCCAGCAGCTTACGACAGGGAAACACTGAAGCTTTCTTT.

V and J are TRBV2 and TRBJ2-7; a possible D gene is TRBD2 (6 bases). The CDR3 length is 11 residues. Trimming removed 9 bases from V and 6 bases from J, with 12 bases in between. Germline CDR1 is SNHLY and CDR2 is FYNNEI. CDR3 coding DNA: TGTGCCAGTTTCTTGGGGGGCGAGCAGTACTTC. Its translation: CASFLGGEQYF.

In this sample, this clone turned up many times. The chain combines TRBV6-5 with TRBJ1-6, with unresolved D. Germline CDR1 MNHEY, CDR2 SVGAGI. The CDR3 consists of 14 residues. Between the trimmed V and J ends, which lost 2 bases and 4 bases, there was a span of 6 bases. CDR3 nucleotides: TGTGCCAGCAGTTACGAAGCTTATAATTCACCCCTCCACTTT. It is translated as CASSYEAYNSPLHF.

V is TRBV2 and J is TRBJ2-5; 7 positions agree with TRBD1. J lost 7 bases, V lost 9 bases, and 5 bases had no gene match. Germline values: CDR1 SNHLY, CDR2 FYNNEI. The CDR3 contains 11 residues. CDR3 sequence: CASTGEGTQYF. The CDR3 DNA is TGTGCCAGTACAGGGGAAGGGACCCAGTACTTC.

This chain links TRBV4-2 with TRBJ2-5; 7 nucleotides agree with TRBD2. The germline CDR1 and CDR2 sequences are LGHNA and YNFKEQ. J lost 1 base, V lost 6 bases, and 5 bases had no gene match. This CDR3 region has 14 residues. The CDR3 loop reads CASSERLAQETQYF. As DNA, the CDR3 is TGTGCCAGCAGTGAAAGACTAGCCCAAGAGACCCAGTACTTC.

The gene calls are TRBV4-3 and TRBJ1-2; the D gene is possibly TRBD1 (5 bases). This CDR3 is built from 20 residues. Germline CDR1 reads LGHNA; CDR2 reads YSLEER. V lost 0 bases to trimming and J lost 0 bases, with 23 bases between them. The DNA of the CDR3 is TGCGCCAGCAGCCAAGATCAAGGTGGGAGGGGCAGACTAGCTAACTATGGCTACACCTTC. This codes for CASSQDQGGRGRLANYGYTF.

V gene TRBV25-1 combines with J gene TRBJ2-7; TRBD1 matches at 7 bases. The length of the CDR3 is 13 residues. V was clipped by 5 bases and J by 2 bases; unmatched bases: 3. Germline CDR1 is MGHDK and CDR2 is SYGVNS. This CDR3 is CASSTQGAYEQYF. CDR3 DNA sequence: TGTGCCAGCAGTACCCAGGGGGCCTACGAGCAGTACTTC.

The chain couples TRBV27 to TRBJ1-5; D unclear. V lost 7 bases, J lost 3 bases, and 10 bases lay in between. The CDR3 consists of 13 residues. Germline-derived CDR1 and CDR2 are MNHEY and SMNVEV (reference sequence). In DNA form, the CDR3 reads TGTGCCAGCAAGGAGGGTGACAATCAGCCCCAGCATTTT. It is translated as CASKEGDNQPQHF.

The V call is TRBV5-1, the J call TRBJ2-5, with 7 positions matching TRBD2. CDR3 size: 15 residues. V lost 5 bases to trimming and J lost 2 bases; unmatched junction nucleotides: 9. CDR1 is SGHRS and CDR2 is YFSETQ in the germline V gene. The CDR3 DNA reads as TGCGCCAGCAGTCCTACTACTAGCGCTCAAGAGACCCAGTACTTC. It encodes CASSPTTSAQETQYF.

The chain couples TRBV6-1 to TRBJ1-1; 7 nucleotides align to TRBD1. Germline V gives CDR1 MNHNS, CDR2 SASEGT. The ends lost 5 bases at V and 3 bases at J; junction bases unmatched: 3. This CDR3 is built from 13 residues. The CDR3 loop is CASSSQGDTEAFF. DNA of the CDR3: TGTGCCAGCAGTTCTCAGGGGGACACTGAAGCTTTCTTT.

This chain links TRBV7-9 with TRBJ1-1; TRBD1 agrees at 11 bases. This CDR3 has 14 residues. V was clipped by 5 bases and J by 10 bases; unmatched bases: 9. Per the germline V gene, CDR1 is SEHNR and CDR2 is FQNEAQ (reference sequence). In DNA form, the CDR3 reads TGTGCCAGCAGCCCGGACAGGGGGCGTGGGAGAGCTTTCTTT. Translation gives CASSPDRGRGRAFF.

The V call is TRBV7-2, the J call TRBJ2-5; 10 nucleotides match TRBD2. The J segment lost 7 bases and the V segment lost 0 bases, leaving 5 bases of the junction unmatched. CDR1 and CDR2 from the germline V gene are SGHTA and FQGNSA. This CDR3 region has 15 residues. The CDR3 loop reads CASSLASSGGGTQYF. The CDR3, as DNA: TGTGCCAGCAGCTTAGCCTCTAGCGGGGGTGGGACCCAGTACTTC.